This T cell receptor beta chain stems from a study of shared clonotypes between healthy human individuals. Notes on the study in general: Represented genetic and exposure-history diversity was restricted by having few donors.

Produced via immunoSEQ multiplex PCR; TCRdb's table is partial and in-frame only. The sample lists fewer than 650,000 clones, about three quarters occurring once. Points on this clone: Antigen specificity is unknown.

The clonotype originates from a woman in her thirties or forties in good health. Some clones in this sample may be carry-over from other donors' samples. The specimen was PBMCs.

The CDR3 nucleotides are TGTGCCAGCAGTGAAGTAGGGGGGAGATATAGCAATCAGCCCCAGCATTTT. Translated: CASSEVGGRYSNQPQHF. The rearrangement joins TRBV6-1 to TRBJ1-5; tentative D call: TRBD1 (6 bases). V was clipped by 1 base and J by 0 bases, with 13 bases between them. CDR3 length equals 17 residues. Per the germline V gene, CDR1 is MNHNS and CDR2 is SASEGT.